This record looks at one T cell receptor (beta chain) sequence and its context. Its target is unknown. The CDR3 is 14 residues long. Germline trimming cut 2 bases from V and 5 bases from J; bases unmatched to any gene: 5. The germline V gene encodes CDR1 GTSNPN and CDR2 SVGIG (reference sequence). This specimen belongs to a study of cytomegalovirus exposure and HLA in healthy donors. Points from the study as a whole: Cytomegalovirus association was listed for roughly 160 TCR beta chains.

The donors were members of the 120-subject validation cohort (separate from the roughly 700-subject first cohort). The table came from immunoSEQ multiplex PCR; TCRdb's copy has only in-frame clones and leaves some out. The sample has about 360,000 clones, 70% to 90% seen once; the top ten hold over 0.75%. The sequence was collected from a woman under 30 in good health and CMV-seronegative. The gene calls are TRBV30 and TRBJ1-4; 7 nucleotides line up with TRBD1. The sequencing input was PBMCs. CDR3 nucleotides: TGTGCCTGGAGTCGGACAGGACGAAATGAAAAACTGTTTTTT. Translated: CAWSRTGRNEKLFF. Complete variable domain (other parts from reference TRBV30 and TRBJ1-4): SQTIHQWPATLVQPVGSPLSLECTVEGTSNPNLYWYRQAAGRGLQLLFYSVGIGQISSEVPQNLSASRPQDRQFILSSKKLLLSDSGFYLCAWSRTGRNEKLFFGSGTQLSVL.